Presented here are 14 T cell receptor beta chains from one specimen sequenced in a study of technical replicates of blood from four donors. Profiling relied on immunoSEQ multiplex PCR, and the TCRdb table lists in-frame clones only, not all of them. The sample contains about 80,000 clones, roughly 90% of which appear only once. Sequenced sample: T cells isolated from PBMCs. The receptors here all came from a human donor in good health.

The chain recombines TRBV18 with TRBJ2-3; 7 nucleotides line up with TRBD1. CDR1 is KGHSH and CDR2 is LQKENI in the germline V gene. With V trimmed by 4 bases and J by 0 bases, 4 bases remained unmatched. This CDR3 has 15 amino acids. This chain's CDR3 is CASSRDSYSTDTQYF. Here the CDR3 DNA reads TGTGCCAGCTCACGGGACAGCTATAGCACAGATACGCAGTATTTT.

The rearrangement joins TRBV5-4 to TRBJ2-7, with 8 bases fitting TRBD2. This CDR3 is 15 amino acids long. With V trimmed by 4 bases and J by 0 bases, 6 bases remained unmatched. CDR1 SGHNT and CDR2 YYREEE come from the germline V gene (reference sequence). The DNA of the CDR3 is TGTGCCAGCAGCCTCACTAGCGGAAGCTCCTACGAGCAGTACTTC. Amino acids: CASSLTSGSSYEQYF.

A single count supports this clone. In DNA form, the CDR3 reads TGTGCCAGTAGTCCTACAGGGGCGGGACAGCCCCAGCATTTT. Translating gives CASSPTGAGQPQHF. This chain links TRBV19 with TRBJ1-5; 7 nucleotides align to TRBD1. The germline V gene encodes CDR1 LNHDA and CDR2 SQIVND (reference sequence). This CDR3 region has 14 residues. With 5 bases clipped from V and 7 bases from J, the junction kept 8 bases outside the gene matches.

The chain combines TRBV2 with TRBJ2-7, with a weak D call TRBD1 (6 bases). The CDR3 loop spans 14 amino acids. V gave up 6 bases and J gave up 1 base, with 13 bases separating them. The germline V gene encodes CDR1 SNHLY and CDR2 FYNNEI. Here the CDR3 DNA reads TGTGCCAGCAGCAAAACACAGGGTTCCTACGAGCAGTACTTC. Protein sequence: CASSKTQGSYEQYF. The complete variable domain, with remaining parts taken from reference TRBV2 and TRBJ2-7, reads EPEVTQTPSHQVTQMGQEVILRCVPISNHLYFYWYRQILGQKVEFLVSFYNNEISEKSEIFDDQFSVERPDGSNFTLKIRSTKLEDSAMYFCASSKTQGSYEQYFGPGTRLTVT.

The chain has TRBV19 and TRBJ1-1; a weak D match, TRBD1 (6 bases). V was cut by 6 bases and J by 2 bases, with 10 bases left in between. This CDR3 has 13 amino acids. Germline V gives CDR1 LNHDA, CDR2 SQIVND (reference sequence). CDR3 in amino acids: CASRDRENTEAFF. The CDR3 nucleotides read TGTGCCAGTAGGGACAGAGAAAACACTGAAGCTTTCTTT. Full variable domain (outside the CDR3, taken from reference TRBV19 and TRBJ1-1): DGGITQSPKYLFRKEGQNVTLSCEQNLNHDAMYWYRQDPGQGLRLIYYSQIVNDFQKGDIAEGYSVSREKKESFPLTVTSAQKNPTAFYLCASRDRENTEAFFGQGTRLTVV.

This clone occurred a few times. This chain joins TRBV30 and TRBJ1-1; D call uncertain. V was pared by 3 bases and J by 1 base, with 9 bases between. The germline V gene has CDR1 GTSNPN and CDR2 SVGIG (reference sequence). The CDR3 is 13 amino acids. The CDR3, as DNA: TGTGCCTGGAGATCGGGGAGGAACACTGAAGCTTTCTTT. Protein: CAWRSGRNTEAFF.

The genes are TRBV7-9 and TRBJ1-3, with a weak D call TRBD1 (5 bases). The CDR3 totals 16 residues. The V gene lost 5 bases and the J gene lost 0 bases, with 14 bases spanning the gap. Germline V gene data show CDR1 as SEHNR and CDR2 as FQNEAQ (reference sequence). CDR3 nucleotide sequence: TGTGCCAGCAGCGCAGCCCAAACAGGCTCTGGAAACACCATATATTTT. Protein: CASSAAQTGSGNTIYF.

CDR3 sequence: CASSPSGLTNEKLFF. The CDR3, as DNA: TGTGCCAGCAGCCCTTCAGGGTTAACTAATGAAAAACTGTTTTTT. V usage is TRBV7-6 and J usage is TRBJ1-4, with a tentative D call TRBD1 (5 bases). Trimming removed 5 bases at V and 1 base at J, with 11 bases between. The CDR3 sequence is 15 residues long. In germline, CDR1 is SGHVS, CDR2 FNYEAQ.

The chain has TRBV6-1 and TRBJ2-3, with D maybe TRBD2 (6 bases). The V end was cut by 5 bases, the J end by 4 bases, with 13 bases between. Germline-derived CDR1 and CDR2 are MNHNS and SASEGT. The CDR3 runs 14 residues. This CDR3 reads CASSRTGVSDTQYF. DNA of the CDR3: TGTGCCAGCAGTAGAACGGGAGTGTCAGATACGCAGTATTTT.

The chain uses TRBV13 and TRBJ1-3; TRBD1 aligns across 9 bases. The germline gives CDR1 PRHDT, CDR2 FYEKMQ (reference sequence). Trimming took 5 bases from V and 7 from J; bases not matched to a gene: 6. The CDR3 has 14 amino acids. In DNA, the CDR3 is TGTGCCAGCAGCGCCGGACAGGGGAGGAACACCATATATTTT. It yields the protein CASSAGQGRNTIYF.

The chain has TRBV9 and TRBJ2-1, with D perhaps matching TRBD1 (6 bases). V was cut by 3 bases and J by 4 bases, with 11 bases left in between. Germline values: CDR1 SGDLS, CDR2 YYNGEE. The CDR3 covers 14 residues. For the CDR3, the DNA is TGTGCCAGCAGCGGTCGGACAGTTTACAATGAGCAGTTCTTC. It codes for CASSGRTVYNEQFF.

The rearrangement joins TRBV5-1 to TRBJ2-7; 13 bases fit TRBD2. The CDR3 covers 15 residues. Germline CDR1 SGHRS, CDR2 YFSETQ. Germline trimming cut 4 bases from V and 1 base from J; bases unmatched to any gene: 2. CDR3 amino acids: CASSGTSGISYEQYF. CDR3 in DNA: TGCGCCAGCAGCGGGACTAGCGGGATATCCTACGAGCAGTACTTC.

The chain couples TRBV28 to TRBJ2-5; weak D call: TRBD2 (5 bases). Between the trimmed V and J ends, which lost 2 bases and 2 bases, there was a span of 6 bases. The CDR3 runs 13 residues. Germline-derived CDR1 and CDR2 are MDHEN and SYDVKM. CDR3 in DNA: TGTGCCAGCAGTTTAAGCGGACAAGAGACCCAGTACTTC. Translating it yields CASSLSGQETQYF.

This clone is a singleton in its sample. This chain links TRBV19 with TRBJ2-7, with D maybe TRBD2 (6 bases). The CDR3 extends over 15 amino acids. The germline V gene has CDR1 LNHDA and CDR2 SQIVND (reference sequence). Trimming stripped 4 bases from V and 3 bases from J, with 16 bases between. Here the CDR3 reads CASSKKGLGYYEQYF. The CDR3 DNA reads TGTGCCAGTAGTAAGAAGGGACTTGGCTACTACGAGCAGTACTTC.